The 4 T cell receptor beta chains below were found in one sample sequenced in a study of radiotherapy plus CTLA-4 blockade in lung cancer. Assay: immunoSEQ multiplex PCR; the TCRdb copy retains only in-frame clones and omits some. The data hold tens of thousands of clones, with approximately 77% observed a single time. The sequencing used peripheral blood, collected from a patient treated with radiotherapy plus ipilimumab. These receptors were taken from a human donor with non-small cell lung cancer that progressed on radiotherapy plus ipilimumab.

The chain carries TRBV5-5 and TRBJ1-1; D is unclear. V was shortened by 0 bases and J by 11 bases, with 8 bases between the two germline ends. Germline V gives CDR1 SGHKS, CDR2 YYEKEE (reference sequence). There are 11 residues in the CDR3. The CDR3 bases are TGTGCCAGCAGCTTGGAACAGATCGCTTTCTTT. This gives the protein CASSLEQIAFF. Using reference TRBV5-5 and TRBJ1-1 for the parts outside the CDR3, the full variable domain is DAGVTQSPTHLIKTRGQQVTLRCSPISGHKSVSWYQQVLGQGPQFIFQYYEKEERGRGNFPDRFSARQFPNYSSELNVNALLLGDSALYLCASSLEQIAFFGQGTRLTVV.

The V and J genes are TRBV29-1 and TRBJ2-3; the match to TRBD2 covers 7 bases. The CDR3 covers 13 residues. The germline gives CDR1 SQVTM, CDR2 ANQGSEA. The V gene end was trimmed by 4 bases and the J gene end by 4 bases; junction bases not matched to a gene: 5. The CDR3, as DNA: TGCAGCGTTGTGGGGGAGGGCCCAGATACGCAGTATTTT. This gives the protein CSVVGEGPDTQYF.

This clone was observed a few times. Distinct nucleotide sequences in the sample also encode this CDR3. The chain joins TRBV5-6 to TRBJ1-2; TRBD1 matches 11 bases. Germline V gene data show CDR1 as SGHDT and CDR2 as YYEEEE. V lost 3 bases and J lost 4; bases outside the gene matches: 2. This CDR3 has 14 amino acids. CDR3 in amino acids: CASSSGTGGYGYTF. As DNA, the CDR3 is TGTGCCAGCAGCTCCGGGACAGGGGGCTATGGCTACACCTTC. The whole variable domain, remainder taken from reference TRBV5-6 and TRBJ1-2, is DAGVTQSPTHLIKTRGQQVTLRCSPKSGHDTVSWYQQALGQGPQFIFQYYEEEERQRGNFPDRFSGHQFPNYSSELNVNALLLGDSALYLCASSSGTGGYGYTFGSGTRLTVV.

This clone has only one observation. The V and J genes are TRBV6-5 and TRBJ2-7; TRBD1 matches at 12 bases. The ends lost 5 bases at V and 6 bases at J; junction bases unmatched: 8. The CDR3 spans 15 residues. The germline CDR1 and CDR2 sequences are MNHEY and SVGAGI. CDR3 bases: TGTGCCAGCAGTGCTCCGGGACAGGGGGCCCGCGAGCAGTACTTC. Protein sequence: CASSAPGQGAREQYF.